This T cell receptor (beta chain) was found in a study of blood T cell repertoires in COVID-19. Data came from immunoSEQ multiplex PCR; TCRdb stores just in-frame clones and leaves some out. This sample has 90,000 to 110,000 clones, with 65% to 90% found just once. The length of the CDR3 is 14 residues. Between the trimmed V and J ends, which lost 0 bases and 5 bases, there was a span of 11 bases. Germline V gives CDR1 SGHRS, CDR2 YFSETQ. Sequenced: peripheral blood. The chain is built from TRBV5-1 and TRBJ1-2; D possibly corresponds to TRBD1 (6 bases). This TCR was recovered from a middle-aged man with acute or convalescent COVID-19. The CDR3 reads CASSLATGAYGYTF. The CDR3 coding sequence is TGCGCCAGCAGCTTGGCGACAGGCGCATATGGCTACACCTTC.